This T cell receptor beta chain was documented in a study of OX40 agonist ivuxolimab in advanced cancers. The repertoire was sequenced with immunoSEQ multiplex PCR; TCRdb's copy has only in-frame clones and lacks some. The data show around 35,000 clones, 81% seen once. CDR1 is SGHTA and CDR2 is FQGNSA in the germline V gene. The CDR3 is 14 amino acids. V lost 6 bases, J lost 0 bases, and 10 bases lay in between. The chain is built from TRBV7-2 and TRBJ2-3; TRBD1 or TRBD2 may be the D gene (6 bases each). The receptor's source is an adult with an advanced solid tumor such as melanoma, head and neck, liver or kidney cancer. This specimen was CD4+ or CD8+ T cells sorted from blood, taken in a trial of the OX40 agonist ivuxolimab. The DNA of the CDR3 is TGTGCCAGCAGGTGGGGGGCTAGCACAGATACGCAGTATTTT. Translation gives CASRWGASTDTQYF. Full variable domain (missing parts from reference TRBV7-2 and TRBJ2-3): GAGVSQSPSNKVTEKGKDVELRCDPISGHTALYWYRQSLGQGLEFLIYFQGNSAPDKSGLPSDRFSAERTGGSVSTLTIQRTQQEDSAVYLCASRWGASTDTQYFGPGTRLTVL.